What follows is one TCR beta chain and its context. Authors' processing steps: Amplification of reference gene primers provided the estimated nucleated cell counts. This table comes from immunoSEQ multiplex PCR, and its TCRdb copy is limited to in-frame clones, with some not included. Clone size and V and J calls were adopted from that table, with D and trimming inferred from the DNA. The table shows over 200,000 clones, with about 83% occurring only once. This sample is drawn from a study of blood T cell repertoires in COVID-19. At the level of the study: Acute-phase and convalescent COVID-19 samples originated in the United States, Italy and Spain. From T cells, B-cell-depleted T cells, or PBMCs came the material, which was cDNA or gDNA.

The specimen sequenced was peripheral blood. This TCR derives from a man older than 75 with acute or convalescent COVID-19.

CDR3 nucleotide sequence: TGCGCCAGCAGCTTGGGAGAGGAAGCGAGGGCCAAAAACATTCAGTACTTC. Protein product: CASSLGEEARAKNIQYF. The chain combines TRBV5-1 with TRBJ2-4; D remains unclear. The CDR3 sequence is 17 residues long. Germline V gene sequence: CDR1 SGHRS, CDR2 YFSETQ. Trimming stripped 0 bases from V and 1 base from J, with 14 bases between.